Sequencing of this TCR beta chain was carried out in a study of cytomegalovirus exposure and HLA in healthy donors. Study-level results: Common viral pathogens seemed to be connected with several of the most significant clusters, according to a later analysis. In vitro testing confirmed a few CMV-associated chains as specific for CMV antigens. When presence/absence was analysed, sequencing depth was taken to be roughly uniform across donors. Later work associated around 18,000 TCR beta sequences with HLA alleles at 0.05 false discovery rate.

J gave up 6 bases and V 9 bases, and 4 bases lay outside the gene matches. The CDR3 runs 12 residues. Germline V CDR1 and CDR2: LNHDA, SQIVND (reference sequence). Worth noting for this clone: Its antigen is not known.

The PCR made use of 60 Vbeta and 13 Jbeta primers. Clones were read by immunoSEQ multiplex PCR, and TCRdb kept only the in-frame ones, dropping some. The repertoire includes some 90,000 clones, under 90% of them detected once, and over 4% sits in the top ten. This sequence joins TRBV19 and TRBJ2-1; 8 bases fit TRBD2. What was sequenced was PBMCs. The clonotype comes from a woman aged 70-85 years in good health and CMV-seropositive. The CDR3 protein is CASGRVFNEQFF. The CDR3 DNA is TGTGCCAGCGGGAGGGTTTTCAATGAGCAGTTCTTC.